This section outlines one TCR beta chain sequence together with its context. TRB rearrangements were amplified by touch-down multiplex PCR with mixed TRB-A/B primers. TCRdb reprocessed the multiplex PCR reads and stores each CDR3 protein as one record, lacking DNA. The clone table shows approximately 6,500 distinct CDR3 sequences, with the ten largest holding about 5.6%. Roughly 38,000 genome equivalents of blood DNA were amplified for TRB. This sample is part of a study of T cell clusters in autoimmune cytopenias. There are 11 residues in the CDR3. Germline lookup yields CDR1 SGHTA and CDR2 FQGNSA. These same data were also listed under a study on T cell repertoires in aging, cancer and after chemotherapy.

The chain combines TRBV7-2 with TRBJ2-1. The sample taken for sequencing was peripheral blood. The receptor was isolated from a human donor in good health. CDR3 loop: CASSPIREQFF.